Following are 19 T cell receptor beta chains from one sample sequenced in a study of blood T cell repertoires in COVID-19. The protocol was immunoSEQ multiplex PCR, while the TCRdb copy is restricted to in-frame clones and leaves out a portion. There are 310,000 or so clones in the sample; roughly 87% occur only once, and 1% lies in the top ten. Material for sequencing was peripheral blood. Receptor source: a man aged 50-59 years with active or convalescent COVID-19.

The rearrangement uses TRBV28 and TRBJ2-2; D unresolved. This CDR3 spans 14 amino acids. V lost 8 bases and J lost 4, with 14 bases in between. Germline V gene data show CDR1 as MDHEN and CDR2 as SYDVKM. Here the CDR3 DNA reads TGTGCCAGCGGTACCACTTTGTCCACCGGGGAGCTGTTTTTT. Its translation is CASGTTLSTGELFF.

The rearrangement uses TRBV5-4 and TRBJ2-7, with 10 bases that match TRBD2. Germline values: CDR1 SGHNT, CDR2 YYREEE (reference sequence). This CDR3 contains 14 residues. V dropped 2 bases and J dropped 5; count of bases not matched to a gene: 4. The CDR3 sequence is CASSLIAGGHEQYF. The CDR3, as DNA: TGTGCCAGCAGCTTAATAGCGGGGGGACACGAGCAGTACTTC.

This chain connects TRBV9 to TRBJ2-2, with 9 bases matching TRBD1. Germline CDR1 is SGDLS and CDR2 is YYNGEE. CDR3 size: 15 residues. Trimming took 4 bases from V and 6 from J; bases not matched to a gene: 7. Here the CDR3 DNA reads TGTGCCAGCAGCACCCACAGGGGGCTGGCCGGGGAGCTGTTTTTT. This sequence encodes CASSTHRGLAGELFF. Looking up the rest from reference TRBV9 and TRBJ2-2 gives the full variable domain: DSGVTQTPKHLITATGQRVTLRCSPRSGDLSVYWYQQSLDQGLQFLIQYYNGEERAKGNILERFSAQQFPDLHSELNLSSLELGDSALYFCASSTHRGLAGELFFGEGSRLTVL.

CDR3 in DNA: TGTGCCAGCTCACCACAGAGGGACAGCTCTGGAAACACCATATATTTT. Translation: CASSPQRDSSGNTIYF. The V gene is TRBV18, the J gene TRBJ1-3; 7 nucleotides line up with TRBD1. The V segment lost 1 base and the J segment 0 bases; nucleotides outside the gene matches: 3. The CDR3 has 16 amino acids. CDR1 and CDR2 (germline): KGHSH, LQKENI.

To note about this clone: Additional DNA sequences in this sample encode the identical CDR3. The CDR3 reads CASSLRTGELFF. The CDR3 bases are TGTGCCAGCAGTTTACGGACCGGGGAGCTGTTTTTT. The gene calls are TRBV28 and TRBJ2-2; the D is unclear. Germline loops: CDR1 MDHEN, CDR2 SYDVKM. The CDR3 extends over 12 amino acids. Between the trimmed V and J ends, which lost 2 bases and 5 bases, there was a span of 3 bases.

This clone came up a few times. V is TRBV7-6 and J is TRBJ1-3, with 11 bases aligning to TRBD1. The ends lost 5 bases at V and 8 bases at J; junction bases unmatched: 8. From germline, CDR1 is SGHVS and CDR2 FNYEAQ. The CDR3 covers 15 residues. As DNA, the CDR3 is TGTGCCAGCAGCCAGGGCGGACAGGGGGCCGACACCATATATTTT. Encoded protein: CASSQGGQGADTIYF.

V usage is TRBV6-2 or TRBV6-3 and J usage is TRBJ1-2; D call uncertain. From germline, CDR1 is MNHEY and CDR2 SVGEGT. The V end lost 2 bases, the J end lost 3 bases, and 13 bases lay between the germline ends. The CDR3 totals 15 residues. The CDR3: CASSYARLFDYGYTF. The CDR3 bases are TGTGCCAGCAGTTACGCCAGGTTGTTCGACTATGGCTACACCTTC.

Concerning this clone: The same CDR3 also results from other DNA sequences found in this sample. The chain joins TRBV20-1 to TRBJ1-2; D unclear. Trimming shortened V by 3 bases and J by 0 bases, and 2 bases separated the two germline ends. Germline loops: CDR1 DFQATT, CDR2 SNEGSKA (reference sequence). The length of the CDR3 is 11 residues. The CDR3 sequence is CSASANYGYTF. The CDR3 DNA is TGCAGTGCTAGCGCTAACTATGGCTACACCTTC.

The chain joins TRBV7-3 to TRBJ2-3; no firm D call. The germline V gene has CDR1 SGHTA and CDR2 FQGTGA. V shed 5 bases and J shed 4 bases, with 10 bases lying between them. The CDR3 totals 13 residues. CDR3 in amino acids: CASSTSGSDTQYF. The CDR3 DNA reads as TGTGCCAGCAGCACCTCGGGTTCAGATACGCAGTATTTT.

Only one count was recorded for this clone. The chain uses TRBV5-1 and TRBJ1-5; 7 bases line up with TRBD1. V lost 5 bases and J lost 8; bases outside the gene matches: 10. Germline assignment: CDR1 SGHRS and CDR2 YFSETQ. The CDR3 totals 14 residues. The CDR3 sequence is CASRPGTAREPQHF. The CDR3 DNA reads TGCGCCAGCAGGCCAGGGACAGCAAGGGAGCCCCAGCATTTT.

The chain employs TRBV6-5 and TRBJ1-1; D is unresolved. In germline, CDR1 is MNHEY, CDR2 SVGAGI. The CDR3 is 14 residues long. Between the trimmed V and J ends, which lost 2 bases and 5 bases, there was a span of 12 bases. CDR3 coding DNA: TGTGCCAGCAGTTACGCGCAGGAGGGAACTGAAGCTTTCTTT. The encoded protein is CASSYAQEGTEAFF.

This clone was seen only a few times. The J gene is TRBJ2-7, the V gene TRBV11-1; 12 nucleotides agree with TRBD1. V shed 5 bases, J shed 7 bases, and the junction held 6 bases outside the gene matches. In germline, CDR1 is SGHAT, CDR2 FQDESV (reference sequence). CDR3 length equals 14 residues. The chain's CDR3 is CASSPRDRGLEQYF. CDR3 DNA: TGTGCCAGCAGCCCACGGGACAGGGGGCTTGAGCAGTACTTC.

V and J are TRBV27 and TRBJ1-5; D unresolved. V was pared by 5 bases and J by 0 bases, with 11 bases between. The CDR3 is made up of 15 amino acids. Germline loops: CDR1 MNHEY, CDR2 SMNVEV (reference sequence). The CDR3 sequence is CASSAVGNSNQPQHF. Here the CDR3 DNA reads TGTGCCAGCAGTGCGGTCGGCAATAGCAATCAGCCCCAGCATTTT.

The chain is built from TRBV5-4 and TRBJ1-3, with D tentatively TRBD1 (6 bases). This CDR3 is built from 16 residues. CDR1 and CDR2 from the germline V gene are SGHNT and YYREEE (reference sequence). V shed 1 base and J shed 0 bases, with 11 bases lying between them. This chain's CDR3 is CASSLFGQYSGNTIYF. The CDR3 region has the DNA TGTGCCAGCAGCTTGTTTGGACAGTACTCTGGAAACACCATATATTTT.

For the CDR3, the DNA is TGTGCCAGCAGCTTAAGACTAGCGGGAGGTGGAGATACGCAGTATTTT. This gives the protein CASSLRLAGGGDTQYF. V gene TRBV7-3 combines with J gene TRBJ2-3, with TRBD2 matching over 13 bases. V was pared by 1 base and J by 5 bases, with 3 bases of the junction left unmatched. The CDR3 is 16 residues long. Germline CDR1 and CDR2: SGHTA and FQGTGA. Looking up the rest from reference TRBV7-3 and TRBJ2-3 gives the full variable domain: GAGVSQTPSNKVTEKGKYVELRCDPISGHTALYWYRQSLGQGPEFLIYFQGTGAADDSGLPNDRFFAVRPEGSVSTLKIQRTERGDSAVYLCASSLRLAGGGDTQYFGPGTRLTVL.

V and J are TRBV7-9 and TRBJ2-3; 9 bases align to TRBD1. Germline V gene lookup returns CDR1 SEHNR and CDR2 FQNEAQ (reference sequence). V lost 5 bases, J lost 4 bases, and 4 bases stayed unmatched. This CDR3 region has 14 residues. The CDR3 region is CASSLDRGADTQYF. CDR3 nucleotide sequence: TGTGCCAGCAGCCTCGACAGGGGGGCAGATACGCAGTATTTT.

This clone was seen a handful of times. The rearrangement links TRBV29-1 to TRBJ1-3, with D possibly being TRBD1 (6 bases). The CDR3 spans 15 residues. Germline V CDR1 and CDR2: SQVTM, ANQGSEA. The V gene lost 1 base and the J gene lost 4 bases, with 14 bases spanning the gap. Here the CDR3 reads CSVEGGGASGNTIYF. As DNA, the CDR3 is TGCAGCGTTGAAGGGGGGGGCGCCTCCGGAAACACCATATATTTT.

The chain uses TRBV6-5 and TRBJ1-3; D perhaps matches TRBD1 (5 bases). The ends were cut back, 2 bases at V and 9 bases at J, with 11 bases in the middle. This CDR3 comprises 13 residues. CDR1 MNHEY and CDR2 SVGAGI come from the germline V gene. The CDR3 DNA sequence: TGTGCCAGCAGTTACAGGGGTGCTGGCACCATATATTTT. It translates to CASSYRGAGTIYF.

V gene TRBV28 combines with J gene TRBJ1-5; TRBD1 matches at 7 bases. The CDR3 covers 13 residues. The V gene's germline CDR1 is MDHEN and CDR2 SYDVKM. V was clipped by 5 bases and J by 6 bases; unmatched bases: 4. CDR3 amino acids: CASSRQGFQPQHF. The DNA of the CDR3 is TGTGCCAGCAGTCGACAGGGATTTCAGCCCCAGCATTTT. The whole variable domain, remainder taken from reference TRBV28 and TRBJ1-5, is DVKVTQSSRYLVKRTGEKVFLECVQDMDHENMFWYRQDPGLGLRLIYFSYDVKMKEKGDIPEGYSVSREKKERFSLILESASTNQTSMYLCASSRQGFQPQHFGDGTRLSIL.